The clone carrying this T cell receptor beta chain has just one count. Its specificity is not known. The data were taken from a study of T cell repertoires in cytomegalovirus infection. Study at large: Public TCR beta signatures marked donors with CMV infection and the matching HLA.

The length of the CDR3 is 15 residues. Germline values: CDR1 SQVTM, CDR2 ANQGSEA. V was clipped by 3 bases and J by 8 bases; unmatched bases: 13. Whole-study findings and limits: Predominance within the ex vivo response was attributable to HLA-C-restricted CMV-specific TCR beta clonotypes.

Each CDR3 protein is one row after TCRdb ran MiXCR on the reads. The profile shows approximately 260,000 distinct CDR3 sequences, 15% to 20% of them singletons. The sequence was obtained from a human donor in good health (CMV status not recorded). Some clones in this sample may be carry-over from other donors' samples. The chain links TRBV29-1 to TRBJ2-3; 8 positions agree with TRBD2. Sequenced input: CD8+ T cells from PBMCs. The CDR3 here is CSVDPIAGGRATQYF. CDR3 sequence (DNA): TGCAGCGTTGACCCTATTGCGGGGGGCCGAGCTACGCAGTATTTT.